The 24 T cell receptor beta chains listed next were all sequenced from one sample in a study of blood T cell repertoires in COVID-19. Repertoires were generated with immunoSEQ multiplex PCR, while TCRdb's copy carries only in-frame clones and drops some. The sample records some 510,000 clones, roughly 90% being singletons. The sample taken for sequencing was PBMCs or T cells enriched from blood (not recorded which). The receptors come from a woman in her thirties or forties who had recovered from COVID-19.

The V and J genes are TRBV6-1 and TRBJ2-7; maybe TRBD1 (6 bases). V was clipped by 4 bases and J by 0 bases, with 19 bases between them. CDR1 is MNHNS, CDR2 SASEGT, per germline. The CDR3 extends over 17 amino acids. The CDR3 spells CASSAEGEGWSSYEQYF. CDR3 coding DNA: TGTGCCAGCAGTGCTGAGGGGGAAGGCTGGAGCTCCTACGAGCAGTACTTC.

This chain links TRBV18 with TRBJ1-3; 7 bases are shared with TRBD1. After removal of 2 bases from V and 2 bases from J, the junction contained 3 bases not matched to a gene. The CDR3 is 15 residues long. Germline values: CDR1 KGHSH, CDR2 LQKENI. The CDR3 coding sequence is TGTGCCAGCTCACCAAGACAGGGTACTGGAAACACCATATATTTT. This codes for CASSPRQGTGNTIYF. Together with reference TRBV18 and TRBJ1-3, the CDR3 gives the full variable domain: NAGVMQNPRHLVRRRGQEARLRCSPMKGHSHVYWYRQLPEEGLKFMVYLQKENIIDESGMPKERFSAEFPKEGPSILRIQQVVRGDSAAYFCASSPRQGTGNTIYFGEGSWLTVV.

A remark on this clone: One junction end disagrees with the germline gene, perhaps due to a read error. The chain couples TRBV3-1 (or the pseudogene TRBV3-2) to TRBJ1-1; D perhaps matches TRBD1 (5 bases). The CDR3 is made up of 16 amino acids. The germline gives CDR1 LGHDT, CDR2 YNNKEL (reference sequence). DNA for the CDR3: TGTGCCAGCATCCAAGGGAATGGGGCGATGAACACTGAAGCTTTCTTT. The encoded protein is CASIQGNGAMNTEAFF.

V is TRBV9 and J is TRBJ2-5; D is perhaps TRBD2 (7 bases). CDR3 length: 15 residues. V gave up 0 bases and J gave up 4 bases, with 13 bases separating them. CDR1 SGDLS and CDR2 YYNGEE come from the germline V gene. CDR3 protein: CASSVEGGGGETQYF. In nucleotides, the CDR3 is TGTGCCAGCAGCGTAGAGGGAGGGGGAGGAGAGACCCAGTACTTC.

The chain links TRBV28 to TRBJ2-2, with no clear D. This CDR3 has 13 amino acids. Germline CDR1 is MDHEN and CDR2 is SYDVKM. Trimming cost V 6 bases and J 4 bases, with 9 bases left between them. This chain's CDR3 is CASSPPGTGELFF. In nucleotides, the CDR3 is TGTGCCAGCAGCCCACCGGGCACCGGGGAGCTGTTTTTT.

This chain joins TRBV19 and TRBJ1-3, with 9 bases matching TRBD1. The trim removed 5 bases at V and 2 bases at J, leaving 4 bases unmatched. CDR1 and CDR2 (germline): LNHDA, SQIVND (reference sequence). The CDR3 length is 15 residues. The CDR3 DNA sequence: TGTGCCAGTAGTGTGAGGACAGGGGCTGGAAACACCATATATTTT. Translated: CASSVRTGAGNTIYF.

The chain carries TRBV3-1 (or the pseudogene TRBV3-2) and TRBJ1-1; no clear D gene. The germline V gene encodes CDR1 LGHDT and CDR2 YNNKEL (reference sequence). Trimming pared 1 base from V and 6 bases from J, leaving 12 bases between. This CDR3 comprises 14 residues. CDR3 region: CASSQVEGWPEAFF. CDR3 nucleotide sequence: TGTGCCAGCAGCCAAGTTGAGGGTTGGCCTGAAGCTTTCTTT.

J is TRBJ1-1 and V is TRBV4-1, with TRBD1 identical over 9 bases. Trimming took 4 bases from V and 4 from J; bases not matched to a gene: 7. The germline CDR1 and CDR2 sequences are MGHRA and YSYEKL. This CDR3 spans 15 amino acids. The CDR3 loop is CASSRGDRESTEAFF. The CDR3 bases are TGCGCCAGCAGCCGAGGGGACAGGGAGAGCACTGAAGCTTTCTTT.

The V and J genes are TRBV24-1 and TRBJ2-1; TRBD2 agrees at 7 bases. The CDR3 contains 16 residues. Unmatched junction bases numbered 9, after V lost 3 bases and J lost 5 bases. From germline, CDR1 is KGHDR and CDR2 SFDVKD. The CDR3 sequence is CATSDSLAVYHNEQFF. Written as DNA, the CDR3 is TGTGCCACCAGTGATAGTCTAGCGGTCTATCACAATGAGCAGTTCTTC.

The rearrangement uses TRBV4-1 and TRBJ2-7, with 8 bases that match TRBD1. Unmatched junction bases numbered 5, after V lost 4 bases and J lost 3 bases. The CDR3 has 14 amino acids. Germline V CDR1 and CDR2: MGHRA, YSYEKL. The CDR3 reads CASSPGQGGYEQYF. The CDR3, as DNA: TGCGCCAGCAGCCCAGGACAGGGTGGCTACGAGCAGTACTTC.

This clone was seen only a few times. The rearrangement links TRBV7-9 to TRBJ1-5; no clear D gene. Trimming shortened V by 5 bases and J by 9 bases, and 17 bases separated the two germline ends. The germline V gene has CDR1 SEHNR and CDR2 FQNEAQ (reference sequence). The CDR3 runs to 14 residues. Here the CDR3 reads CASSPGSAPWPQHF. DNA for the CDR3: TGTGCCAGCAGCCCGGGTTCGGCGCCGTGGCCCCAGCATTTT.

V and J are TRBV7-9 and TRBJ2-1; 10 bases are a match to TRBD2. Losses at the gene ends were 5 bases for V and 6 bases for J; bases not matched to a gene: 7. This CDR3 is 15 amino acids long. Per the germline V gene, CDR1 is SEHNR and CDR2 is FQNEAQ (reference sequence). CDR3 sequence reads: CASSPLAGISNEQFF. In DNA form, the CDR3 reads TGTGCCAGCAGCCCACTAGCGGGAATTAGCAATGAGCAGTTCTTC.

The V gene is TRBV30, the J gene TRBJ2-1; 9 bases line up with TRBD1. V lost 2 bases to trimming and J lost 8 bases; unmatched junction nucleotides: 4. The CDR3 is 13 residues long. Germline loops: CDR1 GTSNPN, CDR2 SVGIG (reference sequence). The CDR3 nucleotides are TGTGCCTGGAGTCGGGGACAGGGCGATGAGCAGTTCTTC. Its translation: CAWSRGQGDEQFF.

This chain links TRBV7-2 with TRBJ1-2; TRBD1 matches 7 bases. The length of the CDR3 is 13 residues. V lost 5 bases to trimming and J lost 4 bases; unmatched junction nucleotides: 4. The germline V gene has CDR1 SGHTA and CDR2 FQGNSA. The CDR3 reads CASSTGQFYGYTF. CDR3 nucleotides: TGTGCCAGCAGCACGGGACAGTTCTATGGCTACACCTTC.

V gene TRBV2 combines with J gene TRBJ2-7; 8 bases line up with TRBD1. Looked up from germline, CDR1 is SNHLY and CDR2 is FYNNEI. The V gene end was trimmed by 6 bases and the J gene end by 5 bases; junction bases not matched to a gene: 12. The CDR3 is made up of 15 amino acids. CDR3 region: CASSRPGQERDEQYF. DNA of the CDR3: TGTGCCAGCAGCAGACCGGGACAGGAGAGAGACGAGCAGTACTTC.

J is TRBJ1-5 and V is TRBV18, with TRBD1 matching over 7 bases. J lost 11 bases, V lost 5 bases, and 6 bases had no gene match. Per the germline V gene, CDR1 is KGHSH and CDR2 is LQKENI. CDR3 length equals 12 residues. CDR3 nucleotides: TGTGCCAGCTCAGGGGACGACAGGGCCCAGCATTTT. As protein: CASSGDDRAQHF.

V and J are TRBV7-2 and TRBJ2-3; 9 bases agree with TRBD1. This CDR3 region has 14 residues. V was pared by 5 bases and J by 5 bases, with 5 bases of the junction left unmatched. Germline V gene data show CDR1 as SGHTA and CDR2 as FQGNSA. The chain's CDR3 is CASSGTGFIDTQYF. The CDR3 DNA follows: TGTGCCAGCAGCGGGACAGGGTTTATAGATACGCAGTATTTT.

The chain has TRBV11-3 and TRBJ1-1, with no clear D. Per germline, CDR1 SGHNT and CDR2 YENEEA. There are 15 residues in the CDR3. Trimming pared 3 bases from V and 5 bases from J, leaving 16 bases between. The CDR3 DNA is TGTGCCAGCAGCTTGTTAGTCGGGTCGGGGACTGAAGCTTTCTTT. Translating gives CASSLLVGSGTEAFF.

V usage is TRBV3-1 (or the pseudogene TRBV3-2) and J usage is TRBJ1-2; D is undetermined. This CDR3 comprises 13 residues. Germline CDR1 is LGHDT and CDR2 is YNNKEL (reference sequence). The ends were cut back, 4 bases at V and 3 bases at J, with 9 bases in the middle. The CDR3 is CASSPTEYYGYTF. Written as DNA, the CDR3 is TGTGCCAGCAGCCCCACGGAGTACTATGGCTACACCTTC.

V gene TRBV27 combines with J gene TRBJ2-7, with a tentative D call TRBD2 (6 bases). V was cut by 5 bases and J by 0 bases, with 17 bases left in between. CDR3 size: 16 residues. Looked up from germline, CDR1 is MNHEY and CDR2 is SMNVEV (reference sequence). CDR3: CASSAERAGSSYEQYF. In nucleotides, the CDR3 is TGTGCCAGCAGTGCCGAGCGAGCGGGTAGCTCCTACGAGCAGTACTTC.

The chain joins TRBV6-5 to TRBJ1-4, with D unresolved. V was pared by 5 bases and J by 4 bases, with 11 bases between. The CDR3 sequence is 14 residues long. The germline V gene has CDR1 MNHEY and CDR2 SVGAGI. The CDR3 region is CASSPGFRNEKLFF. DNA for the CDR3: TGTGCCAGCAGTCCCGGTTTCCGTAATGAAAAACTGTTTTTT.

This clone was counted once. This chain joins TRBV7-2 and TRBJ2-7, with D perhaps matching TRBD2 (5 bases). Trimming stripped 0 bases from V and 1 base from J, with 7 bases between. Germline values: CDR1 SGHTA, CDR2 FQGNSA. The CDR3 runs 14 residues. CDR3 residues: CASSLARTSYEQYF. As DNA, the CDR3 is TGTGCCAGCAGCTTAGCGCGGACTTCCTACGAGCAGTACTTC.

The rearrangement joins TRBV21-1 to TRBJ1-2. TRBV21-1 is termed a pseudogene. The CDR3 is made up of 14 amino acids. The CDR3 DNA sequence: TGTGCCAGCAGCAAATGCGAGGGTAACTATGGCTACACCTTC. This gives the protein CASSKCEGNYGYTF.

The CDR3 region is CATSDFSSGREETQYF. The CDR3 DNA sequence: TGTGCCACCAGTGATTTTTCTAGCGGGAGAGAGGAGACCCAGTACTTC. V is TRBV24-1 and J is TRBJ2-5, with 10 bases lining up with TRBD2. CDR3 length: 16 residues. The germline gives CDR1 KGHDR, CDR2 SFDVKD. Trimming at V came to 1 base and at J to 5 bases, leaving 6 bases not matched to a gene.